A selection of T cell receptor beta chains follows, all from one sample in a study of cytomegalovirus exposure and HLA in healthy donors. Here immunoSEQ multiplex PCR was the method, and the copy in TCRdb shows in-frame clones only, minus some. The sample lists about 44,000 clones; roughly 90% were seen once. Input material: PBMCs. Receptors originate from a woman between 35 and 50 years old in good health and CMV-seropositive. Each CDR3 is given with its conserved first and last residue. A D gene is named only where the DNA matches it firmly.

TRBJ2-7 TRBV5-1 - CASSTRDNSYEQYF
TRBJ1-5 TRBV19 - CASSISGRGNQPQHF
TRBJ2-1 TRBV29-1 - CSVAGQYTDEQFF
TRBJ1-4 TRBV5-1 TRBD1 CASSPTGGEKLFF
TRBJ2-1 TRBV6-6 - CASSPTSNEQFF
TRBJ1-5 TRBV7-2 - CASGQVNQPQHF
TRBJ2-2 TRBV19 - CASSPMAGANTGELFF
TRBJ2-7 TRBV7-5 - CVRSLDGSPYEQYF
TRBJ2-5 TRBV5-1 - CASSLGPGAQETQYF
TRBJ1-4 TRBV9 - CASSGGPLAWEKLFF
TRBJ2-7 TRBV2 - CATQGIGNYEQYF
TRBJ1-2 TRBV7-2 - CASSQRPGYTF
TRBJ1-2 TRBV10-2 - CASSESGEDRYTF
TRBJ1-1 TRBV5-1 TRBD1 CASRPGQGAENTEAFF
TRBJ1-6 TRBV2 - CASSERGSSYNSPLHF
TRBJ1-2 TRBV6-5 - CASSYQGAAYGYTF
TRBJ1-2 TRBV11-1 - CASSLVGSGYGYTF
TRBJ1-6 TRBV28 - CASKRGSYNSPLHF
TRBJ2-7 TRBV6-1 - CASIVGGFLGYEQYF
TRBJ2-7 TRBV27 TRBD1 CASSPGDSSYEQYF
TRBJ2-1 TRBV5-1 - CASSLFGQDEQFF
TRBJ2-2 TRBV18 TRBD1 CASSPGQGKIGELFF
TRBJ2-2 TRBV7-2 TRBD1 CASSLEETGARLFF
TRBJ1-5 TRBV6-6 - CASKRDSNQPQHF
TRBJ1-2 TRBV7-8 - CASSPSNIQGRGGYTF
TRBJ1-5 TRBV9 - CASSVAGSDQPQHF
TRBJ1-2 TRBV7-9 TRBD1 CASSQTGGDYGYTF
TRBJ1-1 TRBV5-1 TRBD1 CASSLGLQGTTEAFF
TRBJ2-3 TRBV6-4 TRBD2 CASRRQAGGLTDTQYF
TRBJ2-3 TRBV6-4 TRBD1 CASSDWTGSNTDTQYF
TRBJ2-1 TRBV29-1 - CSVVKIAGSSYNEQFF
TRBJ2-7 TRBV2 TRBD1 CASSEGGQDYEQYF
TRBJ2-7 TRBV27 TRBD1 CASRGPNRGKDEQYF
TRBJ2-5 TRBV6-1 TRBD1 CASLRTGQETQYF
TRBJ1-2 TRBV6-6 - CASSYSGRDGYTF
TRBJ1-4 TRBV5-1 - CASSLDRPNEKLFF
TRBJ2-7 TRBV7-6 TRBD1 CASSKGQGAVEQYF